Described below is a single TCR beta chain sequence and its context. The data were obtained in a study of blood T cell repertoires in COVID-19. The V gene lost 2 bases and the J gene lost 4 bases, with 10 bases spanning the gap. The CDR3 extends over 14 amino acids. The germline CDR1 and CDR2 sequences are KGHDR and SFDVKD. Measured with immunoSEQ multiplex PCR; TCRdb has only the in-frame clones, and not every one. This sample has about 270,000 clones, with around 90% found just once. Those who participated ranged in age from 18 to 89 years and resided in about two dozen US areas. The rearrangement links TRBV24-1 to TRBJ1-2; D unclear. The receptor comes from a man in his forties or fifties who had been exposed to COVID-19. The material sequenced was PBMCs or T cells enriched from blood (not recorded which). The CDR3 nucleotides are TGTGCCACCAGTGATTCTACGAGGCGCTATGGCTACACCTTC. Amino acids: CATSDSTRRYGYTF.